The sequence of this T cell receptor beta chain was determined in a study of response to subunit inactivated influenza vaccine. General study results and limits: Each seasonal flu vaccination may recruit only limited new T cells, authors suggested.

This clonotype was found a few times. Its specificity is not known. The germline V and J ends were trimmed by 5 bases and 7 bases, with 15 bases remaining between them. Germline values: CDR1 DFQATT, CDR2 SNEGSKA (reference sequence). There are 13 residues in the CDR3. TCRdb reanalysed the RT-PCR reads using MiXCR and keeps one entry per CDR3 protein. The sample comprises 500,000 or so distinct CDR3 sequences, 16% of which are singletons, and over 2.5% rests with the top ten. The chain couples TRBV20-1 to TRBJ2-4; D gene ambiguous. This sample comprised CD4+ T cells sorted from PBMCs, obtained roughly 24 months after vaccination. The source of this sequence is a man aged 45-69 years who received an inactivated influenza vaccine. CDR3 in DNA: TGCAGTGCTCGTCCTCACCGAATTAACATTCAGTACTTC. Its translation is CSARPHRINIQYF.